This T cell receptor (beta chain) was sequenced during a study of cytomegalovirus exposure and HLA in healthy donors (dated by TCRdb to about 2017). General notes on the study: An earlier analysis of approximately 600 of the donors reported approximately 270 Gb of sequence data and approximately 110 million unique TCR beta sequences from approximately 180 million T cells. Roughly 300 gigabases of sequencing data and around 80 million unique TCR sequences made up an early release that covered about 640 HLA-typed donors. Of the 398 genotyped donors, around 81% fell in the genetic ancestry cluster associated with self-reported Caucasian donors. The study aimed to test whether cataloging public T cell receptors could reveal signatures of past pathogen exposure. The study profiled the T cell repertoires of about 640 subjects by immunosequencing and related them to cytomegalovirus serostatus. A separate validation cohort of approximately 130 different subjects was used in addition to the approximately 670-subject first cohort. To predict cytomegalovirus infection status, the study brought together high-throughput TCR immunosequencing, statistical association of individual TCRs with disease status, and machine learning. To study patterns of TCR occurrence, a later analysis re-analyzed previously published TCR beta repertoires from around 670 donors and added high-resolution HLA genotyping. Rather than drawing on any new phenotypic data, the later analysis identified candidate immune exposures from TCR beta sequences and the way those sequences occurred across donors. To decide whether each TCR beta V gene segment behaved as functional or pseudogenic, an earlier analysis of several hundred of the donors relied on high-throughput TCR beta sequencing. Donor age, sex, ethnicity and CMV serostatus were collected together with the repertoire data. A later genetic analysis took genome-wide SNP genotypes for about three fifths of the 666 donors and used that subset as a discovery cohort. Every discovery cohort repertoire had been produced on one sequencing platform. Class I and class II HLA loci were covered by the typing at four-digit resolution. Typing coverage differed by locus: A, B, C, DRB1 and DQB1 were typed in about 629-640 donors, DQA1 in approximately 520, DPA1 in approximately 600, and DPB1 in 450 to 490. Roughly 5 DR-DQ haplotypes were handled as single units for association and clustering because linkage in the cohort was strong. Across some 400 genotyped donors of the cohort, an average of roughly 250,000 unique TCR beta nucleotide sequences per donor were sequenced, and around 19% of those sequences were non-productive. Paper-wide results and their limitations: A later analysis found that most CMV-associated TCR beta chains appeared HLA-restricted, with HLA associations seemingly driven largely by CMV exposure. The classifier was reported to diagnose cytomegalovirus status with high specificity and sensitivity in both the original cohort and the validation cohort. Because the 87-base-pair reads could not distinguish some IMGT-functional V segments, including TRBV6-2 and TRBV6-3, those segments were excluded. In vitro tests confirmed that a few of the cytomegalovirus-associated TCR beta chains recognize cytomegalovirus antigens. A later analysis found that HLA-associated TCR beta chains were more clonally expanded and had lower generation probabilities than equally common non-associated chains. Roughly uniform sequencing depth across donors was assumed in presence/absence analyses, although this assumption may not hold. In a later genetic analysis, a missense DCLRE1C variant was associated with V-gene and J-gene trimming of TCR beta chains, and the association was replicated in an independent cohort. In a later analysis, the rate of TCR association differed among HLA loci, with DRB1 alleles having the most associated TCRs and HLA-C alleles having the fewest. Because counts were too low, about 18 rarely observed V segments, including chromosome 9 orphons, were excluded from the earlier analysis of 587 of the donors. This cohort had only TCR beta chains sequenced, and the lack of alpha or paired-chain data limited which features could be detected. A later analysis associated about 17,000 TCR beta sequences with specific HLA alleles at a false discovery rate of 0.05. Most TCR sequences were observed very rarely across donors, whereas some public TCRs were present in many individuals. The only immune exposure information available for the cohort was CMV serostatus. Because HLA typing was unavailable for some donors at each locus, only the typed subset was used in association tests. According to a later analysis, parvovirus B19, influenza, CMV and Epstein-Barr virus appeared linked to several top co-occurrence clusters. A further reported finding was that TCR beta sequences accurately predicted the HLA-A and HLA-B alleles for most subjects in the first cohort. When HLA alleles, especially DR and DQ, strongly co-occurred, attributing TCR associations to individual alleles was difficult. Correlated functional status among segregating V segments might reflect linkage disequilibrium, but an unknown experimental factor could not be ruled out. The study gave a list of over 150 TCR beta chains associated with cytomegalovirus. A cluster of highly shared sequence variants was judged likely to represent a technical artifact of the sequencing pipeline. Broadly in line with IMGT annotations, most TCR beta V segments showed up in productive rearrangements about 87% or about 30% of the time in an earlier analysis of 450 to 600 of the donors. The authors suggested that the approach could potentially be extended to other disease states and immunological phenotypes. A later genetic analysis reported fewer N-insertions in productive TCRs among donors in an Asian-associated ancestry cluster than the roughly 700-donor mean.

As regards this clone: The target of this receptor is not known. There are no base qualities to consult, and no much larger clone falls within one base.

For CDR1 and CDR2, the germline V gene lists SGHVS and FQNEAQ. The V end loses 7 bases and the J end loses 3 bases, and a stretch of 17 bases separates them. Taken from cysteine to phenylalanine, the CDR3 has 15 residues. Left in the record is the CDR3 DNA by itself, 45 bases read in frame from the first base. The cohort comprised under 700 healthy bone marrow donors. At the time of sampling, every cohort member was nominally healthy, though immune exposures that went unrecorded were likely present. The donor tested CMV seropositive, placing the donor among the approximately 310 seropositive members of the cohort. A peripheral blood sample was provided by each donor, and peripheral blood mononuclear cells were used for TCR beta sequencing. The Qiagen DNeasy Blood Extraction Kit was used to extract genomic DNA from the blood cell samples. The receptor library was made with the immunoSEQ multiplex PCR assay. For the multiplex PCR, a mixture combining 60 forward primers for TCR Vbeta segments and 13 reverse primers for TCR Jbeta segments was used. The CDR3 region of rearranged TCR beta genes was amplified from genomic DNA with a multiplex PCR assay. On the Illumina HiSeq System, the amplified TCR beta libraries were sequenced as 87-base-pair reads. Under the source paper's analysis protocol: Across the 670 or so repertoires, a later analysis counted 78 million or so unique TCR beta chains, 8.5 million to 12 million of which were shared by at least two donors. Raw reads were error-corrected and collapsed into unique sequences by a nearest-neighbor algorithm in which closely related sequences were merged to remove PCR and sequencing errors. CDR3 sequences were aligned to IMGT reference sequences to assign V, D and J gene segments. For a sequence to be retained, a match of at least six nucleotides to both a V gene segment and a J gene segment was required. Rearrangements were classified as productive when the CDR3 lacked stop codons and remained in frame with V and J, and all other rearrangements were classified as non-productive. CDR3 was defined by IMGT convention, running from the second conserved V-encoded cysteine to the conserved J-encoded phenylalanine. Sequences without an unambiguous match to a single V gene segment were excluded from the earlier analysis of 450 to 650 of the donors. An earlier analysis of a few hundred of the donors called V segments functional above 56.7% productive rearrangements and segregating when the between-donor standard deviation exceeded 5%. A statistical classification framework was built for diagnosing cytomegalovirus status from the catalog of TCR beta chain sequences. In a later analysis, V and J genes were assigned by comparing TCR nucleotide sequences against IMGT/GENE-DB human TR gene sequences. Using the TCRdist pipeline, a later analysis assigned CDR3 sequences along with most-parsimonious VDJ recombination scenarios. In a later analysis, each TCR beta chain was defined by its CDR3 amino acid sequence together with its V-gene family, and reads lacking a unique V-gene family were excluded. As a way to deal with suspected cross-contamination and a sequencing artifact, a later analysis dropped 450 to 700 nucleotide sequences that were highly shared and had low generation probability. In a later analysis, a clonal expansion index was calculated for each public chain from normalized within-repertoire ranks of inferred template counts. In a later analysis, generation probabilities were computed with a VDJ recombination model fitted to out-of-frame rearrangements, and the resulting probabilities were checked against IGoR. Hypergeometric tests were used in a later analysis to score TCR-TCR, TCR-HLA and TCR-CMV co-occurrence, with a repertoire-size bias correction applied to the TCR pairs. In a later analysis, false discovery rates were estimated by permuting HLA or CMV assignments 20 times. In a later analysis, co-occurring TCRs were grouped using DBSCAN, and TCRdist sequence similarity was added for clustering within HLA-allele-positive subsets. For co-occurrence clustering, repertoires with fewer than 30,000 or more than 120,000 public chains were excluded, along with five or six repertoires with anomalous nucleotide sharing. Sourced from immuneACCESS, this table was stored by TCRdb with only in-frame sequences that have V and J called. A share of the clones is absent; for the studies checked, an unresolved V gene accounts for under half, and the remainder has no known explanation. That table is the source of V, J and clone size, and D and trimming were worked out from the DNA. In this sample the table shows approximately 100,000 clones, 65% to 80% of which occur a single time. Of the sample, roughly 6% falls within the top ten clones.

The source of this sequence is a woman between 50 and 59 years old in good health and CMV-seropositive. The chain is made from TRBV7-8 and TRBJ2-3, with the identity of the D gene unclear. The specimen sequenced was PBMCs. The nucleotide sequence is given as TGTGCCAGCATCCCCACGACTCGTGCGACAGATACGCAGTATTTT. The resulting protein is CASIPTTRATDTQYF.